The 9 T cell receptor beta chains given below trace back to one sample, sequenced in a study of T cell responses to AZD1222 COVID-19 vaccine. Sequenced by immunoSEQ multiplex PCR; TCRdb stores in-frame clones only, minus some. The sample includes around 66,000 clones, more than 75% of them seen just once. Sequencing was performed on peripheral blood, taken 28 days after the second dose of the MenACWY control vaccine. These receptors came from an adult who received the MenACWY meningococcal vaccine as a control.

In DNA form, the CDR3 reads TGCGCCAGCAGCCCCCGGTTGATGCTTGGAAACACCATATATTTT. As protein: CASSPRLMLGNTIYF. The chain has TRBV4-1 and TRBJ1-3; D is undetermined. Germline values: CDR1 MGHRA, CDR2 YSYEKL. The length of the CDR3 is 15 residues. V dropped 4 bases and J dropped 3 bases, with 13 bases sitting between them.

V gene TRBV14 combines with J gene TRBJ1-2, with a possible D match to TRBD1 (5 bases). CDR1 is SGHDN, CDR2 FVKESK, per germline. The CDR3 sequence is 18 residues long. V was shortened by 0 bases and J by 4 bases, with 21 bases between the two germline ends. CDR3 in DNA: TGTGCCAGCAGCCAAGATCAAATCGGGGCATATCGGGGCTATGGCTACACCTTC. Encoded protein: CASSQDQIGAYRGYGYTF.

The rearrangement joins TRBV9 to TRBJ2-7; D may be TRBD1 (5 bases). CDR1 and CDR2 from the germline V gene are SGDLS and YYNGEE. With 0 bases removed from V and 0 bases from J, the gap between germline ends came to 10 bases. The CDR3 covers 15 residues. DNA of the CDR3: TGTGCCAGCAGCGTAGGGGCAGGGCTCTCCTACGAGCAGTACTTC. This gives the protein CASSVGAGLSYEQYF.

This sequence joins TRBV5-1 and TRBJ2-7; D unclear. This CDR3 contains 14 residues. V lost 0 bases, J lost 4 bases, and 11 bases lay in between. CDR1 is SGHRS, CDR2 YFSETQ, per germline. DNA of the CDR3: TGCGCCAGCAGCTTGGACCGACTCGCTTACGAGCAGTACTTC. Translated: CASSLDRLAYEQYF.

Written as DNA, the CDR3 is TGTGCCAGTAGTCGATCCACCAACAACAATGAGCAGTTCTTC. Encoded protein: CASSRSTNNNEQFF. This sequence joins TRBV19 and TRBJ2-1; D call uncertain. CDR3 size: 14 residues. Per germline, CDR1 LNHDA and CDR2 SQIVND (reference sequence). Deletions cut 5 bases from V and 5 bases from J, with 13 bases between.

The CDR3 DNA is TGTGCCACCAGTGATCCACGGACAGGGAACACCGGGGAGCTGTTTTTT. Protein: CATSDPRTGNTGELFF. The rearrangement joins TRBV24-1 to TRBJ2-2; 7 bases are shared with TRBD1. V dropped 3 bases and J dropped 1; count of bases not matched to a gene: 4. Germline-derived CDR1 and CDR2 are KGHDR and SFDVKD. The CDR3 is 16 residues long.

V is TRBV27 and J is TRBJ2-7; D may correspond to TRBD1 or TRBD2 (6 bases each). The V gene lost 4 bases and the J gene lost 0 bases, with 13 bases spanning the gap. This CDR3 region has 15 residues. The germline V gene encodes CDR1 MNHEY and CDR2 SMNVEV (reference sequence). The CDR3 region has the DNA TGTGCCAGCAGTTCCACAGGGAGGTCCTCCTACGAGCAGTACTTC. It translates to CASSSTGRSSYEQYF.

This chain joins TRBV12-5 and TRBJ2-2; 7 nucleotides line up with TRBD1. This CDR3 is 16 amino acids long. CDR1 is LGHNT and CDR2 is FRNRAP in the germline V gene. V shed 7 bases, J shed 5 bases, and the junction held 13 bases outside the gene matches. CDR3 sequence reads: CASDSYRDRITGELFF. CDR3 coding DNA: TGTGCTAGTGACTCATACCGGGACAGAATAACCGGGGAGCTGTTTTTT. Drawing the rest from reference TRBV12-5 and TRBJ2-2, the complete variable domain is DARVTQTPRHKVTEMGQEVTMRCQPILGHNTVFWYRQTMMQGLELLAYFRNRAPLDDSGMPKDRFSAEMPDATLATLKIQPSEPRDSAVYFCASDSYRDRITGELFFGEGSRLTVL.

This chain joins TRBV5-6 and TRBJ2-3; 16 positions agree with TRBD2. V lost 5 bases and J lost 0; bases outside the gene matches: 9. The V gene's germline CDR1 is SGHDT and CDR2 YYEEEE. This CDR3 comprises 19 residues. For the CDR3, the DNA is TGTGCCAGCAGTTCCCCGGGACTAGCGGGGGGGCCAAGCACAGATACGCAGTATTTT. As protein: CASSSPGLAGGPSTDTQYF.